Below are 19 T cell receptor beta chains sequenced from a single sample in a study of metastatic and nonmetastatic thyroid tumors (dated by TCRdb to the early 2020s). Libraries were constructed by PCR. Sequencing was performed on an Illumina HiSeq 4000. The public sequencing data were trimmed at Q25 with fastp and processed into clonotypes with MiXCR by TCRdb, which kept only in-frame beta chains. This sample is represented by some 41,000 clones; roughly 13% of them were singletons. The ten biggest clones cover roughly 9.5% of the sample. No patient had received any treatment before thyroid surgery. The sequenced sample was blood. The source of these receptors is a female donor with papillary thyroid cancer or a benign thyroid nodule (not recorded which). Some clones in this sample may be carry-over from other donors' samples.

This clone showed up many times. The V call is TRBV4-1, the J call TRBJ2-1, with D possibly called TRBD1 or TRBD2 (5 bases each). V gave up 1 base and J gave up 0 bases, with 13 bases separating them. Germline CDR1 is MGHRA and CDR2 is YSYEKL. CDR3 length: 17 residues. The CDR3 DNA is TGCGCCAGCAGCCAAGGGGACCCTCTGAGCTCCTACAATGAGCAGTTCTTC. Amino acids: CASSQGDPLSSYNEQFF.

The CDR3 loop reads CSAIIGATWTQYF. The CDR3 nucleotides are TGCAGTGCTATCATTGGGGCTACATGGACACAGTACTTC. The genes are TRBV20-1 and TRBJ2-5; weak D call: TRBD1 (5 bases). This CDR3 region has 13 residues. The germline V gene encodes CDR1 DFQATT and CDR2 SNEGSKA (reference sequence). The V and J ends lost 4 bases and 11 bases respectively, with 20 bases between them.

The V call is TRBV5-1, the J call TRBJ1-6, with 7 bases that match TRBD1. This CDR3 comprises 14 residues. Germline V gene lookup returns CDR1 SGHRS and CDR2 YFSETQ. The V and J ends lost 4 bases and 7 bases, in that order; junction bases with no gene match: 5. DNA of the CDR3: TGCGCCAGCAGCGTTGGGACAGCCAATTCACCCCTCCACTTT. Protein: CASSVGTANSPLHF. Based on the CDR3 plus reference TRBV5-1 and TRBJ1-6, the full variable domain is KAGVTQTPRYLIKTRGQQVTLSCSPISGHRSVSWYQQTPGQGLQFLFEYFSETQRNKGNFPGRFSGRQFSNSRSEMNVSTLELGDSALYLCASSVGTANSPLHFGNGTRLTVT.

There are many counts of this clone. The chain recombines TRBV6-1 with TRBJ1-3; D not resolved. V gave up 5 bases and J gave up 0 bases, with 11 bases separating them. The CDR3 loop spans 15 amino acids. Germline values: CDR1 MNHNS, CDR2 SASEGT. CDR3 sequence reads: CASSFGGFSGNTIYF. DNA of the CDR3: TGTGCCAGCAGTTTTGGAGGGTTCTCTGGAAACACCATATATTTT.

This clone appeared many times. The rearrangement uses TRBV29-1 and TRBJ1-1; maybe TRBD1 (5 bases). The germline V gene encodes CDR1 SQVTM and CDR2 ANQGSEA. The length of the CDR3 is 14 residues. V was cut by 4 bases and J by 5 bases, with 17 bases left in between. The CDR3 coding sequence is TGCAGCGTTGGTTTGATGGGGGTGTCAACTGAAGCTTTCTTT. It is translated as CSVGLMGVSTEAFF.

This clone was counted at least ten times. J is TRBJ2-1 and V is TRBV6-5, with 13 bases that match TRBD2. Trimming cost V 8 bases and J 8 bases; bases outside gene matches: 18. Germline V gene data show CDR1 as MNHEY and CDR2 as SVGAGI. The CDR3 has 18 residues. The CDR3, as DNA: TGTGCCAGCCAGCGACAGTCTGGACTAGCGGGAGTCTCGGATGAGCAGTTCTTC. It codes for CASQRQSGLAGVSDEQFF.

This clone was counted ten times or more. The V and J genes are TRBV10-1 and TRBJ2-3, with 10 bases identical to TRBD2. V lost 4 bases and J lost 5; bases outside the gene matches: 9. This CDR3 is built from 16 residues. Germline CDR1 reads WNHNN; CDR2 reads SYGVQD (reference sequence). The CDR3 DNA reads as TGCGCCAGCAGTGGACGTCTAGCGGGAGTTTTAGATACGCAGTATTTT. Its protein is CASSGRLAGVLDTQYF.

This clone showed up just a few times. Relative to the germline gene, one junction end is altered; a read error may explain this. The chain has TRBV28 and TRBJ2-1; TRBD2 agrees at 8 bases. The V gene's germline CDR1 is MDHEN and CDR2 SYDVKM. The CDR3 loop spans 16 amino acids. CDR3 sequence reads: CASSLRSGRVVNQQFF. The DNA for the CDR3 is TGTGCCAGCAGTTTAAGGAGCGGGAGAGTCGTCAATCAGCAGTTCTTC.

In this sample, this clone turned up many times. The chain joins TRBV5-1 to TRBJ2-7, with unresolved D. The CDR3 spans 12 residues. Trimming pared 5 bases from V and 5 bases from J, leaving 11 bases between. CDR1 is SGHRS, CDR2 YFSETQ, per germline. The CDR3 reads CASSRTEDEQYF. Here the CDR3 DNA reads TGCGCCAGCAGTCGGACCGAGGACGAGCAGTACTTC. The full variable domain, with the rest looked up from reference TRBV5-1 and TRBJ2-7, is KAGVTQTPRYLIKTRGQQVTLSCSPISGHRSVSWYQQTPGQGLQFLFEYFSETQRNKGNFPGRFSGRQFSNSRSEMNVSTLELGDSALYLCASSRTEDEQYFGPGTRLTVT.

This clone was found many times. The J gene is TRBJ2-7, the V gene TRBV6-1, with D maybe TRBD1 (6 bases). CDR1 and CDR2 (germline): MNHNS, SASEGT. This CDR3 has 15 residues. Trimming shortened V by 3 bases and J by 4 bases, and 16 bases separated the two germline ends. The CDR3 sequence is CASSDWPTGRYEQYF. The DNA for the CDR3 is TGTGCCAGCAGTGATTGGCCGACAGGAAGATACGAGCAGTACTTC.

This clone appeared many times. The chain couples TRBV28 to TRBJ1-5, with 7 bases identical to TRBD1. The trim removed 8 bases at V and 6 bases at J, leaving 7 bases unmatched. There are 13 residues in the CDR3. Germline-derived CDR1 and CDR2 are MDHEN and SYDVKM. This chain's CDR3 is CASAARGSQPQHF. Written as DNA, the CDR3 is TGTGCCAGCGCCGCCAGGGGGAGTCAGCCCCAGCATTTT.

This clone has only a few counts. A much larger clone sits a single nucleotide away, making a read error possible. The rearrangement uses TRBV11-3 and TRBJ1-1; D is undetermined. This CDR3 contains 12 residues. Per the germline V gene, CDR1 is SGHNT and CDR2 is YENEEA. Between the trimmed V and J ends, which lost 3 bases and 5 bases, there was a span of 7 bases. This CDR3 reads CASSLYPTEAFF. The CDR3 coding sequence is TGTGCCAGCAGCTTGTACCCAACTGAAGCTTTCTTT.

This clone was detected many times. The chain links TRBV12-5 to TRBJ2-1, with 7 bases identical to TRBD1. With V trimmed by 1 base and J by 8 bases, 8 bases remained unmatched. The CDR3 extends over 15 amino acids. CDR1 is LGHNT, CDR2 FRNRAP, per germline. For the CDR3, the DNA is TGTGCTAGTGGTTTGGGCCACAGGGGTGGAGATGAGCAGTTCTTC. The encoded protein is CASGLGHRGGDEQFF.

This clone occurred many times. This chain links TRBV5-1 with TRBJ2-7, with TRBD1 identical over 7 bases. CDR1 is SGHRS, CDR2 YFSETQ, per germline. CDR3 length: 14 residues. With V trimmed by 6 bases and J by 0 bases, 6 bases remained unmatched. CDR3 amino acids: CASTLQGSSYEQYF. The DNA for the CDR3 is TGCGCCAGCACCTTACAGGGGAGCTCCTACGAGCAGTACTTC.

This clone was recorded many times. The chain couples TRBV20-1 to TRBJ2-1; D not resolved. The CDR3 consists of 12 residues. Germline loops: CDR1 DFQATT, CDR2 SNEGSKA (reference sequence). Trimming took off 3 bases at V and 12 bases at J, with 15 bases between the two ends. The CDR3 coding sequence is TGCAGTGCTAGCCCGATCAGGTTCCGGCAGTTCTTC. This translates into CSASPIRFRQFF.

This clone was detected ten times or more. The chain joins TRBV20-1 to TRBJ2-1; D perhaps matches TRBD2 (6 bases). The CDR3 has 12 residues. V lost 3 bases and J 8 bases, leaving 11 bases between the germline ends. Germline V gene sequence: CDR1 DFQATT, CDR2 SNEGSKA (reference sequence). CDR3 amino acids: CSASMEGHEQFF. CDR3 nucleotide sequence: TGCAGTGCTAGTATGGAGGGACATGAGCAGTTCTTC.

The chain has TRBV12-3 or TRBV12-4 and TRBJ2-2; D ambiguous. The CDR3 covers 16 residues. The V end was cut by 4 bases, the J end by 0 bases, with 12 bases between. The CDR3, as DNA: TGTGCCAGCAGTTCTCCCCCCGTAACGAACACCGGGGAGCTGTTTTTT. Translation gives CASSSPPVTNTGELFF.

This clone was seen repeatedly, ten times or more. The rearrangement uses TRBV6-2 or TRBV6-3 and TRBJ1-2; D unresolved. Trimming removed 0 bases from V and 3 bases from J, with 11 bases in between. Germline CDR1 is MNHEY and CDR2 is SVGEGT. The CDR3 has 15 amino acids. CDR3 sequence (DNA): TGTGCCAGCAGTTACTCGACTGAGGGCTACTATGGCTACACCTTC. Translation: CASSYSTEGYYGYTF.

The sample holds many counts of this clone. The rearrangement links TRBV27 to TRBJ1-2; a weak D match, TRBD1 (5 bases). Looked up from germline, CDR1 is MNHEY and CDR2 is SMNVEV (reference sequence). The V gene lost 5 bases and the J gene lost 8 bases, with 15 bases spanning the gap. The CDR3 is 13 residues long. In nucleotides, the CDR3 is TGTGCCAGCAGTCAAACAGGCTTTCGGGGCTACACCTTC. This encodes CASSQTGFRGYTF.